The T cell receptor (beta chain) under discussion was sequenced for a study of T cell clusters in autoimmune cytopenias. Background on the study: Per sample, median TRB depth was around 51,000 reads, yielding a median approximately 2,400 distinct clonotypes. Points from the study as a whole: Compared with active autoimmune hepatitis patients, healthy donors showed almost three-fold more exclusive TRB clusters. No experiment has yet validated the function of the T cell clusters defined in silico. The cluster-lack signature was not seen for secondary cytopenia versus chronic lymphocytic leukemia.

TRB was amplified by touch-down multiplex PCR, primer pools A and B combined. TCRdb reanalyzed the multiplex PCR reads and collapses them to one entry per CDR3 protein, without DNA. Here the sample table reports around 6,000 distinct CDR3 sequences. The CDR3 runs to 16 residues. Germline-derived CDR1 and CDR2 are LNHDA and SQIVND (reference sequence). Each sample's input was about 270 ng genomic DNA, 30,000 to 45,000 genome equivalents. This clonotype is called medium-sized based on its frequency. Its antigen is unidentified. A further study also used this sample, focusing on T cell repertoires in aging, cancer and after chemotherapy.

The sequence came from a human donor in good health. Material for sequencing was peripheral blood. The rearrangement links TRBV19 to TRBJ2-3; there is no DNA to check the TCRdb D call of TRBD1. The CDR3: CASTSRGGGSTDTQYF.